A single sample gave rise to the 14 T cell receptor beta chains below, sequenced in a study of blood T cell repertoires in COVID-19. Here immunoSEQ multiplex PCR was the method, and the copy in TCRdb shows in-frame clones only, minus some. The sample has 20,000 to 30,000 clones; 85% to 90% are singletons. The sample taken for sequencing was peripheral blood. These receptors came from a woman at least 80 years old with acute or convalescent COVID-19.

The chain combines TRBV7-9 with TRBJ1-1, with TRBD1 as a possible D gene (6 bases). CDR1 and CDR2 from the germline V gene are SEHNR and FQNEAQ (reference sequence). This CDR3 has 14 residues. Between the trimmed V and J ends, which lost 5 bases and 4 bases, there was a span of 14 bases. The CDR3 loop is CASSLRDKRTEAFF. CDR3 in DNA: TGTGCCAGCAGCCTCCGGGACAAGCGCACTGAAGCTTTCTTT.

V is TRBV24-1 and J is TRBJ2-2, with a weak D call TRBD1 (6 bases). The CDR3 loop spans 18 amino acids. Germline V gene sequence: CDR1 KGHDR, CDR2 SFDVKD. With 3 bases removed from V and 5 bases from J, the gap between germline ends came to 21 bases. The CDR3 loop reads CATSDALGQRDETGELFF. Here the CDR3 DNA reads TGTGCCACCAGTGATGCGCTCGGACAGAGAGACGAAACCGGGGAGCTGTTTTTT.

This clone was observed once. The chain carries TRBV9 and TRBJ2-1; 14 bases are a match to TRBD2. V lost 4 bases and J lost 0; bases outside the gene matches: 9. CDR3 length: 19 amino acids. Germline CDR1 reads SGDLS; CDR2 reads YYNGEE. The CDR3 DNA reads TGTGCCAGCAGCCCTAAAGTTGGGACTAGCGGGAGCTCCTACAATGAGCAGTTCTTC. Residues: CASSPKVGTSGSSYNEQFF. Full variable domain (remainder filled in from reference TRBV9 and TRBJ2-1): DSGVTQTPKHLITATGQRVTLRCSPRSGDLSVYWYQQSLDQGLQFLIQYYNGEERAKGNILERFSAQQFPDLHSELNLSSLELGDSALYFCASSPKVGTSGSSYNEQFFGPGTRLTVL.

The gene calls are TRBV19 and TRBJ2-1; TRBD2 agrees at 14 bases. The CDR3 extends over 13 amino acids. Germline V gene data show CDR1 as LNHDA and CDR2 as SQIVND (reference sequence). The J segment lost 12 bases and the V segment lost 8 bases, leaving 6 bases of the junction unmatched. In DNA, the CDR3 is TGTGCCAGTCGACTAGCGGGGGGGCCCGGGCAGTTCTTC. Its translation is CASRLAGGPGQFF.

The chain joins TRBV6-5 to TRBJ2-2; D possibly corresponds to TRBD1 (6 bases). The germline V gene encodes CDR1 MNHEY and CDR2 SVGAGI. Trimming cost V 11 bases and J 2 bases, with 15 bases left between them. This CDR3 region has 14 residues. The DNA for the CDR3 is TGTGCCTCCCGAAGGACAGCCAACACCGGGGAGCTGTTTTTT. It translates to CASRRTANTGELFF.

J is TRBJ1-2 and V is TRBV9; 12 nucleotides match TRBD1. There are 15 residues in the CDR3. Losses at the gene ends were 5 bases for V and 13 bases for J; bases not matched to a gene: 15. Germline V gives CDR1 SGDLS, CDR2 YYNGEE. The DNA of the CDR3 is TGTGCCAGCAGTCATTCTTCACGGGACAGGGGGCTTGGCACCTTC. This encodes CASSHSSRDRGLGTF.

The chain has TRBV9 and TRBJ2-2; 11 nucleotides line up with TRBD2. The trim removed 0 bases at V and 1 base at J, leaving 14 bases unmatched. CDR1 is SGDLS, CDR2 YYNGEE, per germline. CDR3 length equals 21 residues. CDR3 DNA: TGTGCCAGCAGCGTAGCTCCCCTTGGACTAGCGGGTGGATGGAACACCGGGGAGCTGTTTTTT. Its translation: CASSVAPLGLAGGWNTGELFF.

The V and J genes are TRBV29-1 and TRBJ1-2, with 7 bases aligning to TRBD1. After removal of 6 bases from V and 5 bases from J, the junction contained 6 bases not matched to a gene. Germline CDR1 and CDR2: SQVTM and ANQGSEA. The length of the CDR3 is 12 residues. CDR3 sequence (DNA): TGCAGCGTGGTCCGACAGGGATATGGCTACACCTTC. Protein sequence: CSVVRQGYGYTF.

The chain combines TRBV12-3 or TRBV12-4 with TRBJ1-1; the D is unclear. Trimming removed 3 bases from V and 1 base from J, with 6 bases in between. The length of the CDR3 is 13 residues. The CDR3 nucleotides read TGTGCCAGCAGTTTTGGGCCGAACACTGAAGCTTTCTTT. It encodes CASSFGPNTEAFF.

The gene calls are TRBV6-4 and TRBJ2-2; 7 nucleotides agree with TRBD2. This CDR3 region has 15 residues. The ends lost 2 bases at V and 5 bases at J; junction bases unmatched: 5. Looked up from germline, CDR1 is MRHNA and CDR2 is SNTAGT. The CDR3, as DNA: TGTGCCAGCAGTGACGCGGGAGACGGGACCGGGGAGCTGTTTTTT. Amino acids: CASSDAGDGTGELFF.

The rearrangement uses TRBV27 and TRBJ1-5; 9 bases fit TRBD1. Germline values: CDR1 MNHEY, CDR2 SMNVEV (reference sequence). V lost 4 bases, J lost 6 bases, and 10 bases stayed unmatched. This CDR3 is built from 16 residues. CDR3 loop: CASSSYGQGSGQPQHF. CDR3 DNA: TGTGCCAGCAGTTCATACGGACAGGGGTCGGGTCAGCCCCAGCATTTT.

V usage is TRBV5-1 and J usage is TRBJ1-6, with 8 positions matching TRBD1. V lost 1 base and J lost 5; bases outside the gene matches: 2. This CDR3 region has 15 residues. CDR1 is SGHRS and CDR2 is YFSETQ in the germline V gene. Here the CDR3 reads CASSLMTGDNSPLHF. The CDR3 region has the DNA TGCGCCAGCAGCTTGATGACAGGGGATAATTCACCCCTCCACTTT.

J is TRBJ1-2 and V is TRBV7-2, with D possibly matching TRBD1 (6 bases). The CDR3 is made up of 13 amino acids. The germline V and J ends were trimmed by 5 bases and 7 bases, with 14 bases remaining between them. The V gene's germline CDR1 is SGHTA and CDR2 FQGNSA. CDR3 sequence reads: CASSIGGPGGYTF. CDR3 nucleotides: TGTGCCAGCAGCATAGGGGGGCCAGGTGGCTACACCTTC.

The chain links TRBV5-4 to TRBJ1-1, with D possibly being TRBD1 (5 bases). Germline CDR1 reads SGHNT; CDR2 reads YYREEE (reference sequence). The ends were cut back, 2 bases at V and 6 bases at J, with 20 bases in the middle. The CDR3 spans 16 residues. The CDR3: CASSFGGDLRSSEAFF. In nucleotides, the CDR3 is TGTGCCAGCAGCTTCGGGGGGGATCTTAGATCTTCTGAAGCTTTCTTT.